A single sample gave rise to the 30 T cell receptor beta chains below, sequenced in a study of cytomegalovirus exposure and HLA in healthy donors. This PCR relied on a set of 60 Vbeta primers and 13 Jbeta primers. TCRdb's table, derived via immunoSEQ multiplex PCR, lists solely in-frame clones and lacks some. The data hold under 150,000 clones, with about 85% observed a single time. The specimen was PBMCs. The receptors come from a boy aged 5-17 years in good health and CMV-seronegative.

V gene TRBV10-2 combines with J gene TRBJ1-2, with a weak D call TRBD1 (5 bases). Germline values: CDR1 WSHSY, CDR2 SAAADI. The CDR3 length is 15 residues. Trimming left V 0 bases short and J 2 bases short, with 10 bases between. CDR3 residues: CASSESRQKNYGYTF. CDR3 nucleotide sequence: TGCGCCAGCAGTGAGTCCCGACAGAAGAACTATGGCTACACCTTC.

The rearrangement uses TRBV5-1 and TRBJ2-1; no clear D. The CDR3 is 15 residues long. The germline gives CDR1 SGHRS, CDR2 YFSETQ. V lost 2 bases to trimming and J lost 2 bases, with 11 bases between them. CDR3 sequence reads: CASSLGDTTYNEQFF. The CDR3 DNA follows: TGCGCCAGCAGCTTAGGAGATACCACCTACAATGAGCAGTTCTTC. The complete variable domain, with remaining parts taken from reference TRBV5-1 and TRBJ2-1, reads KAGVTQTPRYLIKTRGQQVTLSCSPISGHRSVSWYQQTPGQGLQFLFEYFSETQRNKGNFPGRFSGRQFSNSRSEMNVSTLELGDSALYLCASSLGDTTYNEQFFGPGTRLTVL.

The rearrangement uses TRBV18 and TRBJ2-4; D remains ambiguous. V dropped 5 bases and J dropped 10 bases, with 12 bases sitting between them. CDR1 KGHSH and CDR2 LQKENI come from the germline V gene. The CDR3 runs 12 residues. The CDR3 DNA is TGTGCCAGCTCAGCTCGCAACGGGATTCAGTACTTC. It yields the protein CASSARNGIQYF.

The chain carries TRBV27 and TRBJ2-2; tentative D call: TRBD1 (6 bases). The V gene's germline CDR1 is MNHEY and CDR2 SMNVEV (reference sequence). The V end was cut by 1 base, the J end by 5 bases, with 14 bases between. The CDR3 has 16 amino acids. The CDR3 bases are TGTGCCAGCAGTTTATTTCGGGACAAGTTAACCGGGGAGCTGTTTTTT. Protein: CASSLFRDKLTGELFF.

This chain uses TRBV5-1 with TRBJ2-3; D perhaps matches TRBD2 (5 bases). Germline CDR1 and CDR2: SGHRS and YFSETQ. The V end lost 4 bases, the J end lost 2 bases, and 17 bases lay between the germline ends. The CDR3 totals 16 residues. The CDR3 DNA follows: TGCGCCAGCAGCACCGTAGCGACCCGATACACAGATACGCAGTATTTT. It is translated as CASSTVATRYTDTQYF.

V and J are TRBV7-9 and TRBJ2-5, with 11 bases aligning to TRBD1. Germline V gene lookup returns CDR1 SEHNR and CDR2 FQNEAQ (reference sequence). CDR3 length: 14 amino acids. V lost 5 bases and J lost 2; bases outside the gene matches: 1. CDR3 sequence (DNA): TGTGCCAGCAGCCGGGACAGGGGGCAAGAGACCCAGTACTTC. This translates into CASSRDRGQETQYF. Full variable domain (missing parts from reference TRBV7-9 and TRBJ2-5): DTGVSQNPRHKITKRGQNVTFRCDPISEHNRLYWYRQTLGQGPEFLTYFQNEAQLEKSRLLSDRFSAERPKGSFSTLEIQRTEQGDSAMYLCASSRDRGQETQYFGPGTRLLVL.

The gene calls are TRBV7-2 and TRBJ1-6; possibly TRBD1 for D (5 bases). The CDR3 extends over 14 amino acids. The germline CDR1 and CDR2 sequences are SGHTA and FQGNSA. Trimming shortened V by 11 bases and J by 0 bases, and 11 bases separated the two germline ends. The CDR3 DNA reads as TGTGCCGGGGGGGGTCGCTCCTATAATTCACCCCTCCACTTT. The encoded protein is CAGGGRSYNSPLHF. Variable domain in full (rest from reference TRBV7-2 and TRBJ1-6): GAGVSQSPSNKVTEKGKDVELRCDPISGHTALYWYRQSLGQGLEFLIYFQGNSAPDKSGLPSDRFSAERTGGSVSTLTIQRTQQEDSAVYLCAGGGRSYNSPLHFGNGTRLTVT.

The V and J genes are TRBV5-5 and TRBJ2-1, with 10 bases lining up with TRBD1. CDR1 is SGHKS, CDR2 YYEKEE, per germline (reference sequence). V lost 4 bases to trimming and J lost 10 bases; unmatched junction nucleotides: 17. The CDR3 runs 17 residues. The CDR3 loop reads CASSVDTGTGAFLEQFF. The CDR3 DNA follows: TGTGCCAGCAGCGTAGACACCGGGACAGGGGCATTCTTAGAGCAGTTCTTC.

The rearrangement uses TRBV27 and TRBJ2-2; possible D gene TRBD1, 6 bases. The V gene lost 7 bases and the J gene lost 7 bases, with 13 bases spanning the gap. From germline, CDR1 is MNHEY and CDR2 SMNVEV (reference sequence). This CDR3 comprises 13 residues. The CDR3 reads CASTDGTLGELFF. CDR3 nucleotides: TGTGCCAGCACTGACGGGACACTCGGGGAGCTGTTTTTT.

Of note for this clone: Because it lacks the conserved phenylalanine or tryptophan at the end, this CDR3 is likely a read error. The genes are TRBV5-4 and TRBJ2-7; perhaps TRBD1 as D (6 bases). The CDR3 length is 13 residues. Germline CDR1 reads SGHNT; CDR2 reads YYREEE (reference sequence). Trimming left V 4 bases short and J 0 bases short, with 8 bases between. The CDR3 loop is CASSLQGSYEQYL. The CDR3 nucleotides are TGTGCCAGCAGCCTACAGGGCTCCTACGAGCAGTACCTC.

J is TRBJ1-5 and V is TRBV7-9, with D perhaps matching TRBD1 (5 bases). CDR1 SEHNR and CDR2 FQNEAQ come from the germline V gene (reference sequence). V was cut by 5 bases and J by 3 bases, with 11 bases left in between. The CDR3 spans 14 residues. The CDR3 nucleotides are TGTGCCAGCAGCCCTGACAGACCCAATCAGCCCCAGCATTTT. Amino acids: CASSPDRPNQPQHF.

The rearrangement uses TRBV7-3 and TRBJ2-4; 10 bases align to TRBD2. J was trimmed by 5 bases and V by 5 bases; bases with no gene match: 0. The CDR3 runs to 13 residues. The germline V gene has CDR1 SGHTA and CDR2 FQGTGA. CDR3 sequence (DNA): TGTGCCAGCAGCACTAGCGGGGAAAACATTCAGTACTTC. It specifies CASSTSGENIQYF. Combining the CDR3 with reference TRBV7-3 and TRBJ2-4 gives the whole variable domain GAGVSQTPSNKVTEKGKYVELRCDPISGHTALYWYRQSLGQGPEFLIYFQGTGAADDSGLPNDRFFAVRPEGSVSTLKIQRTERGDSAVYLCASSTSGENIQYFGAGTRLSVL.

The CDR3 spells CASSQAKTGGNTIYF. The CDR3 DNA is TGCGCCAGCAGCCAAGCGAAAACAGGCGGTAACACCATATATTTT. This chain uses TRBV4-1 with TRBJ1-3, with a possible D match to TRBD1 (5 bases). Trimming removed 1 base at V and 7 bases at J, with 14 bases between. Germline V gives CDR1 MGHRA, CDR2 YSYEKL. The CDR3 runs to 15 residues.

The gene calls are TRBV7-2 and TRBJ2-6; 9 bases are a match to TRBD1. The CDR3 is made up of 18 amino acids. The germline CDR1 and CDR2 sequences are SGHTA and FQGNSA. The V and J ends lost 1 base and 2 bases, in that order; junction bases with no gene match: 6. The CDR3 loop reads CASSLVGTGKAGANVLTF. The CDR3 nucleotides read TGTGCCAGCAGCTTAGTCGGGACAGGGAAGGCTGGGGCCAACGTCCTGACTTTC. Full variable domain (outside the CDR3, taken from reference TRBV7-2 and TRBJ2-6): GAGVSQSPSNKVTEKGKDVELRCDPISGHTALYWYRQSLGQGLEFLIYFQGNSAPDKSGLPSDRFSAERTGGSVSTLTIQRTQQEDSAVYLCASSLVGTGKAGANVLTFGAGSRLTVL.

This chain connects TRBV13 to TRBJ2-7; 9 bases map to TRBD1. CDR3 size: 15 residues. J gave up 2 bases and V 6 bases, and 8 bases lay outside the gene matches. Germline CDR1 is PRHDT and CDR2 is FYEKMQ (reference sequence). The CDR3 is CASRSRRDRAYEQYF. CDR3 DNA: TGTGCCAGCAGATCCCGCCGGGACAGGGCCTACGAGCAGTACTTC.

The DNA of the CDR3 is TGTGCCAGCAGACGACCGGGACAGGCGAACACTGAAGCTTTCTTT. This encodes CASRRPGQANTEAFF. The genes are TRBV6-5 and TRBJ1-1; TRBD1 agrees at 8 bases. With V trimmed by 6 bases and J by 1 base, 7 bases remained unmatched. Germline-derived CDR1 and CDR2 are MNHEY and SVGAGI. This CDR3 contains 15 residues.

This chain links TRBV9 with TRBJ2-5, with D tentatively TRBD2 (7 bases). The CDR3 runs 14 residues. With 3 bases removed from V and 5 bases from J, the gap between germline ends came to 14 bases. CDR1 is SGDLS and CDR2 is YYNGEE in the germline V gene. This chain's CDR3 is CASSELGGEETQYF. CDR3 DNA sequence: TGTGCCAGCAGCGAGCTAGGGGGGGAGGAGACCCAGTACTTC.

The J gene is TRBJ2-7, the V gene TRBV30; possibly TRBD2 for D (6 bases). This CDR3 has 13 residues. Per germline, CDR1 GTSNPN and CDR2 SVGIG (reference sequence). Trimming removed 4 bases at V and 5 bases at J, with 15 bases between. The CDR3 protein is CAWNSLGGDEQYF. CDR3 sequence (DNA): TGTGCCTGGAACAGTTTGGGCGGGGACGAGCAGTACTTC.

The V and J genes are TRBV5-6 and TRBJ1-6; unclear D gene. Trimming shortened V by 0 bases and J by 3 bases, and 7 bases separated the two germline ends. The CDR3 covers 15 residues. Germline loops: CDR1 SGHDT, CDR2 YYEEEE. This chain's CDR3 is CASSLDSNYNSPLHF. CDR3 in DNA: TGTGCCAGCAGCTTGGACAGTAACTATAATTCACCCCTCCACTTT.

The chain employs TRBV7-3 and TRBJ1-2; 9 bases match TRBD1. With V trimmed by 3 bases and J by 4 bases, 9 bases remained unmatched. This CDR3 contains 16 residues. Per the germline V gene, CDR1 is SGHTA and CDR2 is FQGTGA. The CDR3 protein is CASSLGQGRLRYGYTF. In DNA, the CDR3 is TGTGCCAGCAGCTTGGGACAGGGACGTCTTCGCTATGGCTACACCTTC.

Regarding this clone: Compared with germline, one end of the junction differs, possibly owing to a read error. The chain has TRBV30 and TRBJ1-2, with no clear D. CDR1 GTSNPN and CDR2 SVGIG come from the germline V gene (reference sequence). The CDR3 sequence is 11 residues long. CDR3 sequence (DNA): TGTGCCTGGAGCCTGACTGGTGGCTACCCCTTC. Its protein product is CAWSLTGGYPF.

The chain joins TRBV4-2 to TRBJ2-7, with 7 nucleotides matching TRBD2. Germline loops: CDR1 LGHNA, CDR2 YNFKEQ. The CDR3 has 16 residues. The V segment lost 0 bases and the J segment 4 bases; nucleotides outside the gene matches: 9. In DNA, the CDR3 is TGTGCCAGCAGCCAAGATCGGCTAGCGGAAGAATACGAGCAGTACTTC. Protein product: CASSQDRLAEEYEQYF.

V is TRBV4-3 and J is TRBJ2-1; 12 bases match TRBD2. The germline gives CDR1 LGHNA, CDR2 YSLEER. The CDR3 runs to 15 residues. V shed 2 bases, J shed 4 bases, and the junction held 0 bases outside the gene matches. The CDR3 spells CASSQTSGGYNEQFF. CDR3 coding DNA: TGCGCCAGCAGCCAAACTAGCGGGGGGTACAATGAGCAGTTCTTC.

The V gene is TRBV18, the J gene TRBJ1-1; D remains ambiguous. V lost 0 bases and J 8 bases, leaving 16 bases between the germline ends. This CDR3 has 15 amino acids. Germline CDR1 reads KGHSH; CDR2 reads LQKENI. CDR3 in amino acids: CASSPPAAISAEAFF. The CDR3 nucleotides are TGTGCCAGCTCACCACCGGCAGCGATATCCGCGGAAGCTTTCTTT.

The chain combines TRBV7-8 with TRBJ1-2; 7 bases match TRBD1. Germline CDR1 SGHVS, CDR2 FQNEAQ. The V gene end was trimmed by 5 bases and the J gene end by 7 bases; junction bases not matched to a gene: 10. CDR3 length: 14 amino acids. The CDR3 loop is CASSALTGYRGYTF. CDR3 in DNA: TGTGCCAGCAGCGCTTTGACAGGGTACCGTGGCTACACCTTC.

Judged by abundance, this clone is medium-sized. This sequence joins TRBV11-2 and TRBJ2-5; possible D gene TRBD2, 6 bases. CDR3 length equals 15 residues. From germline, CDR1 is SGHAT and CDR2 FQNNGV. The V end lost 3 bases, the J end lost 2 bases, and 13 bases lay between the germline ends. CDR3 sequence: CASSFWAGQQETQYF. CDR3 DNA sequence: TGTGCCAGCAGCTTCTGGGCGGGGCAACAAGAGACCCAGTACTTC.

This chain joins TRBV5-4 and TRBJ2-5; TRBD1 is a possible D gene (5 bases). CDR3 length: 12 residues. Per the germline V gene, CDR1 is SGHNT and CDR2 is YYREEE (reference sequence). The germline V and J ends were trimmed by 9 bases and 5 bases, with 14 bases remaining between them. This chain's CDR3 is CATSGSGETQYF. The DNA for the CDR3 is TGTGCCACCTCAGGGTCCGGGGAGACCCAGTACTTC.

This clone was seen only once. The rearrangement links TRBV27 to TRBJ2-5; perhaps TRBD2 as D (6 bases). V lost 3 bases and J lost 4, with 12 bases in between. The germline V gene encodes CDR1 MNHEY and CDR2 SMNVEV (reference sequence). This CDR3 spans 14 amino acids. Written as DNA, the CDR3 is TGTGCCAGCAGTTTGGGGGACGGGGGAGAGACCCAGTACTTC. Translation gives CASSLGDGGETQYF.

The rearrangement joins TRBV12-5 to TRBJ2-1; possible D gene TRBD1, 6 bases. The CDR3 consists of 17 residues. V lost 2 bases and J 1 base, leaving 15 bases between the germline ends. Germline V gene data show CDR1 as LGHNT and CDR2 as FRNRAP. CDR3 in DNA: TGTGCTAGTGGTTTGATCACAGGGTCGGGTTCCTACAATGAGCAGTTCTTC. Its translation is CASGLITGSGSYNEQFF.

The genes are TRBV14 and TRBJ2-1; D is unresolved. Trimming stripped 1 base from V and 3 bases from J, with 7 bases between. This CDR3 contains 14 residues. Germline-derived CDR1 and CDR2 are SGHDN and FVKESK. The CDR3 nucleotides are TGTGCCAGCAGCCAAGGATTCGGCTACAATGAGCAGTTCTTC. It specifies CASSQGFGYNEQFF.